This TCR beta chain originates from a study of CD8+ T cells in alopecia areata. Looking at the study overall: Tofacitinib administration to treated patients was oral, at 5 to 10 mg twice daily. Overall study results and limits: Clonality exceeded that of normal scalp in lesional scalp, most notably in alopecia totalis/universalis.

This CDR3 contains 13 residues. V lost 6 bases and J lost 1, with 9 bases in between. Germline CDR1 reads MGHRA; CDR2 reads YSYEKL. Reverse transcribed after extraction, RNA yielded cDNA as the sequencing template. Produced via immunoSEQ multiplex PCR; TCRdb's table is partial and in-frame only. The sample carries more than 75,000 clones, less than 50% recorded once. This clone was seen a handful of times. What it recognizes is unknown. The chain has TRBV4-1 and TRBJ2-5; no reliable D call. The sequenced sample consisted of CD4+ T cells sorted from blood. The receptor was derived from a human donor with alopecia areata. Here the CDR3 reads CASSPAVQETQYF. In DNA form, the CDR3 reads TGCGCCAGCAGTCCCGCAGTCCAAGAGACCCAGTACTTC.